The rows below give T cell receptor beta chains drawn from one sample of a study of Graves' ophthalmopathy and Graves' hyperthyroidism. One entry per CDR3 protein results from TCRdb running MiXCR on the multiplex PCR reads. The sample contains more than 1,000,000 distinct CDR3 sequences, less than 45% of which appear only once. Sequencing used peripheral blood or thyroid tissue (not recorded which). Receptors were obtained from an adult man with Graves' hyperthyroidism. Both conserved end residues are part of each CDR3. A D gene is named only where the DNA matches it firmly. The size entry is marked missing in some rows and otherwise reads once, few, many or a size class.

TRBJ2-2 | - | few | TRBV10-3 | TGTGCCATCAGTGATTCTCTAAACCCCGGGGAGCTGTTTTTT | CAISDSLNPGELFF
TRBJ2-2 | TRBD2 | few | TRBV9 | TGTGCCAGCAGCGTAGTAAAGGATGGGAGGGAAGTCACCGGGGAGCTGTTTTTT | CASSVVKDGREVTGELFF
TRBJ1-1 | TRBD1 | - | TRBV10-3 | TGTGCCAGCAGTCCGGACAGGGGGCAGTACACTGAAGCTTTCTTT | CASSPDRGQYTEAFF
TRBJ2-7 | TRBD2 | many | TRBV29-1 | TGCAGCGTTGCCCGGGGGGCCTACGAGCAGTACTTC | CSVARGAYEQYF
TRBJ2-3 | - | once | TRBV3-1 | TGTGCCAGCAGCCAAGTCGTATCTCAGAATACGCAGTATTTT | CASSQVVSQNTQYF
TRBJ2-7 | - | - | TRBV7-8 | TGTGCCAGCAGCTCGAACAGGGCGGGCGAGCAGTACTTC | CASSSNRAGEQYF
TRBJ1-2 | - | - | TRBV10-2 | TGCGCCAGCAGTGAGCCGGACAGTTTTTACCAGTCCGTCTACACCTTC | CASSEPDSFYQSVYTF
TRBJ2-6 | - | many | TRBV10-3 | TGTGCCATCTTCGAAGCCGCAGGGGTCCCCCCTGGGGCCAACGTCCTGACTTTC | CAIFEAAGVPPGANVLTF
TRBJ1-1 | - | many | TRBV5-1 | TGCGCCAGCAGCCCCCGGACGGAGGGGACTGAAGCTTTCTTT | CASSPRTEGTEAFF
TRBJ1-2 | - | few | TRBV4-3 | TGCGCCAGCAGACAAGGGCTAGGGCGAGAGGGCTACACCTTC | CASRQGLGREGYTF
TRBJ2-7 | - | many | TRBV29-1 | TGCAGCGTTGAAGCAGAAGGGGTCTACGAGCAGTACTTC | CSVEAEGVYEQYF
TRBJ1-1 | - | many | TRBV19 | TGTGCCAGTTTTGGGACGTTGAACACTGAAGCTTTCTTT | CASFGTLNTEAFF
TRBJ2-2 | - | - | TRBV5-4 | TGTGCCAGCAGCTTGCCCCGGGACGTCCTTTCTGGGGAGCTCTTTTTT | CASSLPRDVLSGELFF
TRBJ1-2 | - | - | TRBV7-2 | TGTGCCAGCAGCCCTGCTCCAGGGAGAAGGGACTATGGCTACACCTTC | CASSPAPGRRDYGYTF
TRBJ2-7 | - | many | TRBV7-8 | TGTGCCAGCAGCTTAGCCTCACAAGGCTACGAGCAGTACTTC | CASSLASQGYEQYF
TRBJ1-1 | - | many | TRBV25-1 | TGTGCCAGCAGCGCCCGGGCCGTCCTTGGGCGGAACACTGAAGCTTTCTTT | CASSARAVLGRNTEAFF
TRBJ1-3 | - | - | TRBV10-3 | TGTGCCGGCAGTTACTCGTTTTCATCCTCTGGAAACACCATATATTTT | CAGSYSFSSSGNTIYF
TRBJ1-5 | - | few | TRBV7-9 | TGTGCCAACAGCTTGGGAGGGGCGCAGCCCCAGCATTTT | CANSLGGAQPQHF
TRBJ1-5 | - | many | TRBV7-2 | TGTGCCAGCAGCCCCCCGGGACCTAGCAATCAGCCCCAGCATTTT | CASSPPGPSNQPQHF
TRBJ2-5 | - | - | TRBV19 | TGTGCCAGTAGTACCCCTGGACAGTCCGAGACCCAGTACTTC | CASSTPGQSETQYF
TRBJ2-7 | TRBD1 | many | TRBV7-2 | TGTGCCAGCGGCACCGGGACAGGGGGGTACGAGCAGTACTTC | CASGTGTGGYEQYF
TRBJ1-2 | - | - | TRBV7-3 | TGTGCCAGCAGCCCGACGGGTTCGGACTATGGCTACACCTTC | CASSPTGSDYGYTF
TRBJ1-5 | - | many | TRBV19 | TGTGCCAGTAGCGGACGGATCAACAATCAGCCCCAGCATTTT | CASSGRINNQPQHF
TRBJ2-7 | TRBD2 | once | TRBV9 | TGTGCCAGCAGCAAACGGGGACTAGCGGGAAGCTACGAGCAGTACTTC | CASSKRGLAGSYEQYF
TRBJ1-5 | - | - | TRBV10-3 | TGTGCCATCAGTCAGGGAGGGGGAAATCAGCCCCAGCATTTT | CAISQGGGNQPQHF
TRBJ1-4 | - | - | TRBV9 | TGTGCCAGCAGCCCCACGGCCGCAACTAATGAAAAACTGTTTTTT | CASSPTAATNEKLFF
TRBJ1-2 | - | few | TRBV5-1 | TGCGCCAGCAGTTTGGGGGTGGGACAATCACTCGGCTACACCTTC | CASSLGVGQSLGYTF
TRBJ1-1 | - | - | TRBV3-1 | TGTGCCAGCAGCGTCCGGGGCCGACATGAAGCTTTCTTT | CASSVRGRHEAFF
TRBJ1-4 | - | - | TRBV7-2 | TGTGCCAGCAGCTTACAGGCGGGAGGAAATGAAAAACTGTTTTTT | CASSLQAGGNEKLFF
TRBJ1-5 | - | many | TRBV5-1 | TGCGCCAGCAGCTTAGGGTCCGAGGGCGTCGGTCAGCCCCAGCATTTT | CASSLGSEGVGQPQHF
TRBJ2-7 | - | - | TRBV7-2 | TGTGCCAGCAGCTTAGCGCCCCACGACGGATGTCACAGAGCCTACGAGCAGTACTTC | CASSLAPHDGCHRAYEQYF
TRBJ2-1 | TRBD2 | - | TRBV7-9 | TGTGCCAGCAGCCCCCAGGGACTAGCAGGCAATGAGCAGTTCTTC | CASSPQGLAGNEQFF
TRBJ2-5 | - | many | TRBV10-3 | TGTGCCATCAGTGAGTCTTTCCAAAGGTCGGCGGGGAGGGAGACCCAGTACTTC | CAISESFQRSAGRETQYF
TRBJ1-5 | - | many | TRBV10-1 | TGTGCCAGCAGTGACAGCGAGCAGCCCCAGCATTTT | CASSDSEQPQHF
TRBJ1-2 | TRBD1 | - | TRBV30 | TGTGCCTGGAGAATCCCATCGGACAGGGGCCTCTATGGCTACACCTTC | CAWRIPSDRGLYGYTF
TRBJ2-7 | - | many | TRBV12-3/TRBV12-4 | TGTGCCAGCGGGCGGGGCAGTAACTACGAGCAGTACTTC | CASGRGSNYEQYF
TRBJ2-5 | - | many | TRBV5-1 | TGCGCCAGCAGCTTGGAACAAGAGACCCAGTACTTC | CASSLEQETQYF
TRBJ1-4 | - | - | TRBV6-5 | TGTGCCAGCAGTCCTACAGGGTCCGGTTATGAAAAACTGTTTTTT | CASSPTGSGYEKLFF
TRBJ2-7 | - | few | TRBV10-2 | TGTGCCAGCAGCCACTCATCCCGGGACCGCTCTGCCGAGCAGTACTTC | CASSHSSRDRSAEQYF
TRBJ2-5 | TRBD2 | many | TRBV7-9 | TGTGCCAGCACCCGACGGATAGCGGGGGAAGAGACCCAGTACTTC | CASTRRIAGEETQYF
TRBJ2-2 | - | few | TRBV20-1 | TGCAGTGCCACAGGGTTAGCTCCCAGCACCGGGGAGCTGTTTTTT | CSATGLAPSTGELFF
TRBJ1-6 | - | - | TRBV5-1 | TGCGCCAGCAGTCAAGATACAACTAATTCACCCCTCCACTTT | CASSQDTTNSPLHF
TRBJ1-6 | - | few | TRBV30 | TGTGCCTGGAGTGTCCTCTCCGGACAGCACCTCCACTTT | CAWSVLSGQHLHF
TRBJ2-2 | TRBD1 | many | TRBV7-9 | TGTGCCAGCAGCTTTACAGGGGGCAGGGTCACCGGGGAGCTGTTTTTT | CASSFTGGRVTGELFF
TRBJ1-4 | TRBD1 | many | TRBV7-9 | TGTGCCAGCAGCGAGGGGGCTTTCAATGAAAAACTGTTTTTT | CASSEGAFNEKLFF
TRBJ2-2 | - | - | TRBV29-1 | TGCAGCGGTACAACAGGGTCCCTCACCGGGGAGCTGTTTTTT | CSGTTGSLTGELFF
TRBJ2-7 | - | - | TRBV7-3 | TGCGCCAGCAGCCAATCCACCCCAGGGGCACCCTACGAGCAGTACTTC | CASSQSTPGAPYEQYF
TRBJ1-1 | - | - | TRBV2 | TGTGCCAGCAGTGCGGGGGTTGGGGCGCGTACTGAAGCTTTCTTT | CASSAGVGARTEAFF
TRBJ2-2 | - | - | TRBV9 | TGTGCCAGCAGCTCTAGCCCCAACGGGGAGCTGTTTTTT | CASSSSPNGELFF
TRBJ2-7 | - | - | TRBV4-3 | TGCGCCAGCAGCCAGCATATAGGGGAGAGCTACGAGCAGTACTTC | CASSQHIGESYEQYF
TRBJ1-6 | - | many | TRBV14 | TGTGCCAGCAGCCAAGATCTAGCCGGATCACCCCTCCACTTT | CASSQDLAGSPLHF
TRBJ1-1 | - | once | TRBV12-3/TRBV12-4 | TGTGCCAGCAGTTTACAGCTGGGAGGAACTGAAGCTTTCTTT | CASSLQLGGTEAFF
TRBJ2-7 | - | many | TRBV7-9 | TGTGCCAGCAGCACCACCGACTACGAGCAGTACTTC | CASSTTDYEQYF
TRBJ1-2 | TRBD1 | - | TRBV20-1 | TGCAGTGCTAGCGGGACCGGGACAGGGGCCCCCGGCTACACCTTC | CSASGTGTGAPGYTF
TRBJ1-1 | TRBD1 | - | TRBV20-1 | TGCAGTGCTAGACGACAGGGCTCTGCAGCTTTCTTT | CSARRQGSAAFF
TRBJ2-5 | TRBD2 | - | TRBV7-3 | TGTGCCAGCAGTCGCGGGAGTTGGGAGACCCAGTACTTC | CASSRGSWETQYF
TRBJ1-4 | - | - | TRBV30 | TGTGCCTGGAGTGCAGGGTCGAGAGCTAATGAAAAACTGTTTTTT | CAWSAGSRANEKLFF
TRBJ1-6 | - | many | TRBV19 | TGTGCCAGCAGCACAGGGTATAATTCACCCCTCCACTTT | CASSTGYNSPLHF
TRBJ2-5 | TRBD2 | many | TRBV11-3 | TGTGCCAGCAGCTCAGCGTTTGGTAGCGGGAGCGAGACCCAGTACTTC | CASSSAFGSGSETQYF